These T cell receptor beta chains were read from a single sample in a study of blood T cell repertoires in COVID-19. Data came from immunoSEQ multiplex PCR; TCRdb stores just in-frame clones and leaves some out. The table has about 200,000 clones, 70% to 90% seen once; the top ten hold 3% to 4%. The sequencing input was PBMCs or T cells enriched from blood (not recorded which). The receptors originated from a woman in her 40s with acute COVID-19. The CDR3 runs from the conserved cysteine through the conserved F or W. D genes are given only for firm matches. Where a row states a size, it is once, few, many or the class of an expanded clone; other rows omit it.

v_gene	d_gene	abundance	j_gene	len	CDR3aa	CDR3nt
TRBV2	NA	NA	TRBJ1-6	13	CASMAGPNSPLHF	TGTGCCAGCATGGCAGGGCCTAATTCACCCCTCCACTTT
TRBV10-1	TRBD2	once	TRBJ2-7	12	CASPGRDYEQYF	TGCGCCAGCCCCGGGAGGGACTACGAGCAGTACTTC
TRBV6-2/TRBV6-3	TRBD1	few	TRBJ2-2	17	CASSRDRGLENTGELFF	TGTGCCAGCAGTCGGGACAGGGGATTAGAGAACACCGGGGAGCTGTTTTTT
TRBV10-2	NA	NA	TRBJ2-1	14	CASSEFREKVEQFF	TGCGCCAGCAGTGAGTTCCGGGAAAAGGTTGAGCAGTTCTTC
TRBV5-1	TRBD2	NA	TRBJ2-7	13	CASRVASGTEQYF	TGCGCCAGCAGGGTGGCTAGCGGGACCGAGCAGTACTTC
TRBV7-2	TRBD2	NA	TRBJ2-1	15	CASSVERGIGHEQFF	TGTGCCAGCAGCGTCGAGCGGGGTATTGGTCATGAGCAGTTCTTC
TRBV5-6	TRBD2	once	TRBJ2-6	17	CASSLEAGASGANVLTF	TGTGCCAGCAGCTTGGAGGCGGGAGCTTCTGGGGCCAACGTCCTGACTTTC
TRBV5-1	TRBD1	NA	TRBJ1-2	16	CASSFDGQGADYGYTF	TGCGCCAGCAGCTTCGATGGACAGGGGGCAGACTATGGCTACACCTTC
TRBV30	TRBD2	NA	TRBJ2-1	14	CAWSAPRRGGEQFF	TGTGCCTGGAGCGCACCCAGGCGGGGGGGTGAGCAGTTCTTC
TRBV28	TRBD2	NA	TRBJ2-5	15	CASSLWGTSDETQYF	TGTGCCAGCAGTTTATGGGGGACTAGTGATGAGACCCAGTACTTC
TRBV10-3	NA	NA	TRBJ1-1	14	CAISELQLHTEAFF	TGTGCCATCAGTGAGTTACAGCTTCACACTGAAGCTTTCTTT
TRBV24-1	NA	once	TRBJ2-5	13	CAPCRGREETQYF	TGTGCCCCCTGCCGGGGTCGGGAAGAGACCCAGTACTTC
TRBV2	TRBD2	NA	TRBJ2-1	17	CASSAATSGRWGNEQFF	TGTGCCAGCAGTGCGGCGACTAGCGGGAGGTGGGGGAATGAGCAGTTCTTC
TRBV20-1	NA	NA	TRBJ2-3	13	CSASAPPADTQYF	TGCAGTGCTAGTGCCCCCCCCGCAGATACGCAGTATTTT
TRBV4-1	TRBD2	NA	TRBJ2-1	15	CASSQGSGRFNEQFF	TGCGCCAGCAGCCAAGGAAGCGGGAGGTTTAATGAGCAGTTCTTC
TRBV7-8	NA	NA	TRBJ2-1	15	CASTQAGISYNEQFF	TGTGCCAGCACCCAAGCCGGGATCTCCTACAATGAGCAGTTCTTC
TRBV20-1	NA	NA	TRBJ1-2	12	CSASIQGYGYTF	TGCAGTGCTAGTATTCAGGGTTACGGCTACACCTTC
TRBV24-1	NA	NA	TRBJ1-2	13	CATSDLQADGYTF	TGTGCCACCAGTGATTTGCAAGCGGATGGCTACACCTTC
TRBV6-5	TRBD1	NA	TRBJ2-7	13	CASSRTGYYEQYF	TGTGCCAGCTCAAGGACAGGGTACTACGAGCAGTACTTC
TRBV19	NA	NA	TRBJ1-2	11	CASSIQGGYTF	TGTGCCAGTAGTATTCAGGGGGGCTACACCTTC
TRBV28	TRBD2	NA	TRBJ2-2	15	CASSLDGRATGELFF	TGTGCCAGCAGTTTAGACGGGAGGGCCACCGGGGAGCTGTTTTTT
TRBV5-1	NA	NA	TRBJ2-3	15	CASSLRGTYTDTQYF	TGCGCCAGCAGCTTGAGGGGGACATACACAGATACGCAGTATTTT
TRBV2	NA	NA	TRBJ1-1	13	CASSELRGREAFF	TGTGCCAGCAGTGAATTAAGAGGCCGGGAAGCTTTCTTT
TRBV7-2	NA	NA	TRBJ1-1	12	CASSLYSREAFF	TGTGCCAGCAGCCTGTACTCCCGTGAAGCTTTCTTT
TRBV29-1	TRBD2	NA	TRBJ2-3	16	CSVGGRTSGSTDTQYF	TGCAGCGTTGGTGGTAGGACTAGCGGGAGTACAGATACGCAGTATTTT
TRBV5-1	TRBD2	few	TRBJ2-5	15	CASRPGRSSGETQYF	TGCGCCAGCAGGCCCGGGAGGAGTTCCGGAGAGACCCAGTACTTC
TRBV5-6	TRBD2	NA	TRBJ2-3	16	CASSFGLAGDTDTQYF	TGTGCCAGCAGCTTCGGACTAGCGGGAGACACAGATACGCAGTATTTT
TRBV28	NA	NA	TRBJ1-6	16	CASSSLSGAYNSPLHF	TGTGCCAGCAGTTCCCTCAGCGGGGCCTATAATTCACCCCTCCACTTT
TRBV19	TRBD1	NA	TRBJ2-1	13	CASLQGARGEQFF	TGTGCCAGTCTACAGGGGGCAAGGGGTGAGCAGTTCTTC
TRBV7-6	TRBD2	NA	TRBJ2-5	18	CASSLVVGASGRVETQYF	TGTGCCAGCAGCTTGGTTGTAGGGGCTAGCGGGAGGGTAGAGACCCAGTACTTC
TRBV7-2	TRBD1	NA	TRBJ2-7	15	CASSLVRTGSYEQYF	TGTGCCAGCAGCTTAGTTAGGACAGGCTCCTACGAGCAGTACTTC
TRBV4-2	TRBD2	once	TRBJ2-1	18	CASSPPGTSGSKDNEQFF	TGTGCCAGCAGCCCCCCCGGGACTAGCGGGAGCAAAGACAATGAGCAGTTCTTC
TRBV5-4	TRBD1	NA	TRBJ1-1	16	CASSLGPDRVNTEAFF	TGTGCCAGCAGCTTGGGCCCCGACAGGGTGAACACTGAAGCTTTCTTT
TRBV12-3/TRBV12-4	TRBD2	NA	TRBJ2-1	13	CASGVAGANEQFF	TGTGCCAGCGGGGTAGCGGGAGCGAATGAGCAGTTCTTC
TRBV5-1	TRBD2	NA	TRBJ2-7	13	CASSLGTTYEQYF	TGCGCCAGCAGCTTAGGGACTACCTACGAGCAGTACTTC
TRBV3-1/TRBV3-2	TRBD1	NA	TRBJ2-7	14	CASSPDRGGYEQYF	TGTGCCAGCAGCCCGGACAGGGGGGGCTACGAGCAGTACTTC
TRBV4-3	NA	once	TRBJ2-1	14	CASSLNRVDNEQFF	TGCGCCAGCAGTCTAAACAGGGTGGACAATGAGCAGTTCTTC
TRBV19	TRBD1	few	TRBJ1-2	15	CASSFTLTGIEGYTF	TGTGCCAGTAGCTTCACCTTGACAGGGATTGAGGGCTACACCTTC
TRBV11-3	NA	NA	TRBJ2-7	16	CASSLGTAGSSYEQYF	TGTGCCAGCAGCTTGGGTACGGCGGGGTCCTCCTACGAGCAGTACTTC
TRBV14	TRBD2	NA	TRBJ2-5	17	CASSQRTSGRIQETQYF	TGTGCCAGCAGCCAAAGGACTAGCGGGAGGATACAAGAGACCCAGTACTTC